Listed below are T cell receptor beta chains from one sample, sequenced in a study of early T cells in non-severe SARS-CoV-2 infection. TCRdb re-derived calls from the 5' RACE reads in MiXCR, one entry per CDR3 protein. The data show tens of thousands of distinct CDR3 sequences, roughly 13% seen once. Sequences were obtained from whole blood. These receptors all come from an adult who was a healthcare worker with PCR-confirmed SARS-CoV-2 infection or an uninfected control (not recorded which). The CDR3 runs from the conserved cysteine through the conserved F or W. D genes are given only for firm matches. For some rows the clone size is stated as once, few or many, or as a class when expanded; others skip it.

clone size	D gene	V gene	J gene	CDR3 protein	CDR3 DNA
few	-	TRBV6-2/TRBV6-3	TRBJ1-5	CASRNKGDQPQHF	TGTGCCAGCAGAAACAAGGGAGACCAGCCCCAGCATTTT
-	-	TRBV5-4	TRBJ1-1	CASSSPGRTEAFF	TGTGCCAGCAGCTCCCCCGGCCGAACTGAAGCTTTCTTT
many	-	TRBV7-9	TRBJ2-5	CASTPQGGLGETQYF	TGTGCCAGCACCCCCCAAGGAGGTCTGGGAGAGACCCAGTACTTC
few	-	TRBV30	TRBJ1-1	CAWGQPNTEAFF	TGTGCCTGGGGACAGCCGAACACTGAAGCTTTCTTT
many	-	TRBV20-1	TRBJ2-7	CSASDRPSSYEQYF	TGCAGTGCCAGTGACAGGCCAAGCTCCTACGAGCAGTACTTC
few	TRBD1	TRBV28	TRBJ2-7	CASSLTPGTGKVEQYF	TGTGCCAGCAGTTTAACGCCCGGGACAGGGAAGGTCGAGCAGTACTTC
-	-	TRBV18	TRBJ1-5	CASSPDGRNQPQHF	TGTGCCAGCTCACCGGACGGTCGCAATCAGCCCCAGCATTTT
-	TRBD2	TRBV5-1	TRBJ2-1	CASSLIAGANEQFF	TGCGCCAGCAGCTTGATAGCGGGGGCCAATGAGCAGTTCTTC
-	-	TRBV12-3/TRBV12-4	TRBJ2-7	CASSSGARAAYEQYF	TGTGCCAGCAGTTCGGGCGCCAGGGCAGCCTACGAGCAGTACTTC
-	TRBD1	TRBV7-9	TRBJ2-2	CASSALQGSANTGELFF	TGTGCCAGCAGCGCGTTACAGGGGAGTGCGAACACCGGGGAGCTGTTTTTT
-	-	TRBV7-8	TRBJ2-3	CASSFPDTQYF	TGTGCCAGCAGCTTTCCAGATACGCAGTATTTT